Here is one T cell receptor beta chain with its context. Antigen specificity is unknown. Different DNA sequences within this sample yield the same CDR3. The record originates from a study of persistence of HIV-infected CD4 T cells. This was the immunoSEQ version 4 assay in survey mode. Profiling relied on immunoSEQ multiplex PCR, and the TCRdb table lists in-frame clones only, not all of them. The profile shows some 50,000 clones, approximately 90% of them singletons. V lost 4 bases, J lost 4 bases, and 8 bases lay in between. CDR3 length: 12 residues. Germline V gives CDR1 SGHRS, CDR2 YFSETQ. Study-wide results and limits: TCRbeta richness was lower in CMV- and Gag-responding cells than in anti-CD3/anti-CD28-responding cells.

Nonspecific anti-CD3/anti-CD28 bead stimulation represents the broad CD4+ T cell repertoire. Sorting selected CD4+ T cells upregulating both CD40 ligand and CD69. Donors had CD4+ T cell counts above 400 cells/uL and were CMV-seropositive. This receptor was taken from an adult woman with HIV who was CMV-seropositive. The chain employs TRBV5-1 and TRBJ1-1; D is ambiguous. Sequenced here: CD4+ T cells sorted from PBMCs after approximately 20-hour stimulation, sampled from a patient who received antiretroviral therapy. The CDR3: CASSRGFTEAFF. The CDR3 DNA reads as TGCGCCAGCAGCCGAGGGTTCACTGAAGCTTTCTTT.